The next 4 T cell receptor beta chains were all read from a single sample in a study of T cell responses to AZD1222 COVID-19 vaccine. This table comes from immunoSEQ multiplex PCR, and its TCRdb copy is limited to in-frame clones, with some not included. The repertoire has about 97,000 clones, 84% of them found once; the top ten carry approximately 15%. This sample comprised peripheral blood, obtained on day 0 of AZD1222 vaccination. All receptors derive from an adult in good health.

The chain couples TRBV20-1 to TRBJ2-1; D remains unclear. The CDR3 sequence is 14 residues long. Germline V CDR1 and CDR2: DFQATT, SNEGSKA (reference sequence). V was clipped by 3 bases and J by 6 bases, with 15 bases between them. This CDR3 is CSASFSRRANEQFF. CDR3 DNA: TGCAGTGCTAGTTTTTCTCGAAGGGCCAATGAGCAGTTCTTC.

The chain uses TRBV7-2 and TRBJ1-1, with TRBD1 identical over 8 bases. Germline V gene data show CDR1 as SGHTA and CDR2 as FQGNSA. The CDR3 contains 15 residues. V lost 5 bases, J lost 3 bases, and 8 bases stayed unmatched. The CDR3 nucleotides read TGTGCCAGCAGCCCAACGGGACAGGATTACACTGAAGCTTTCTTT. Amino acid sequence: CASSPTGQDYTEAFF.

This clone was seen once. The CDR3: CASSPGQGQGKNTGELFF. DNA for the CDR3: TGTGCCAGCAGCCCAGGACAGGGACAGGGGAAGAACACCGGGGAGCTGTTTTTT. This rearrangement joins TRBV7-9 to TRBJ2-2; 10 bases fit TRBD1. Germline V gives CDR1 SEHNR, CDR2 FQNEAQ (reference sequence). CDR3 length: 18 amino acids. Trimming removed 5 bases from V and 1 base from J; junction bases left unmatched: 10. Drawing the rest from reference TRBV7-9 and TRBJ2-2, the complete variable domain is DTGVSQNPRHKITKRGQNVTFRCDPISEHNRLYWYRQTLGQGPEFLTYFQNEAQLEKSRLLSDRFSAERPKGSFSTLEIQRTEQGDSAMYLCASSPGQGQGKNTGELFFGEGSRLTVL.

This rearrangement joins TRBV4-3 to TRBJ2-4; no reliable D call. V was cut by 0 bases and J by 4 bases, with 10 bases left in between. The length of the CDR3 is 15 residues. In germline, CDR1 is LGHNA, CDR2 YSLEER. The CDR3 is CASSQDRAEKNIQYF. CDR3 DNA sequence: TGCGCCAGCAGCCAAGATAGAGCCGAAAAAAACATTCAGTACTTC.